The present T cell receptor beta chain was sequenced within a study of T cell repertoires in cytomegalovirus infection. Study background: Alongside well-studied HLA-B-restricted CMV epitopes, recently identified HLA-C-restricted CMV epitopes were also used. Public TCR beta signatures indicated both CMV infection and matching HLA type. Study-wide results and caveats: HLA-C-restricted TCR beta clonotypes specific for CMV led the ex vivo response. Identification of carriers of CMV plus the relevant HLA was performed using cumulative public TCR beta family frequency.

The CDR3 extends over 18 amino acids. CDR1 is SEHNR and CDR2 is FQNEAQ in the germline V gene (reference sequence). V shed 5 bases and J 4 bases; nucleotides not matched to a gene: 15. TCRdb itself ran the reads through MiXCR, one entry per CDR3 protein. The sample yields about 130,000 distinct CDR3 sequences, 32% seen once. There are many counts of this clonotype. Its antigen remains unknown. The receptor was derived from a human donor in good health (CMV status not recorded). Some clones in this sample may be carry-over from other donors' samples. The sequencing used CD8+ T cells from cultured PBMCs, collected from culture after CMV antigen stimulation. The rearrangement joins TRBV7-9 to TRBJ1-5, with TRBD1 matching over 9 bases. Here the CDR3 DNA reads TGTGCCAGCAGCGGGGAAATGACGGGACAGGGTGGTAATCAGCCCCAGCATTTT. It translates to CASSGEMTGQGGNQPQHF. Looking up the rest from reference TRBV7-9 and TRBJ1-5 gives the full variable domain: DTGVSQNPRHKITKRGQNVTFRCDPISEHNRLYWYRQTLGQGPEFLTYFQNEAQLEKSRLLSDRFSAERPKGSFSTLEIQRTEQGDSAMYLCASSGEMTGQGGNQPQHFGDGTRLSIL.